This T cell receptor beta chain was recorded in a study of monozygotic twins with inflammatory bowel disease. The CDR3 sequence is 16 residues long. Looked up from germline, CDR1 is DFQATT and CDR2 is SNEGSKA (reference sequence). TCRdb reprocessed the 5' RACE reads; each CDR3 protein has one entry and no DNA is given. This sample carries a few hundred thousand distinct CDR3 sequences, with approximately 2.4% going to the ten biggest clones. The chain employs TRBV20-1 and TRBJ2-3; no DNA is available, so the TRBD2 call from TCRdb remains unchecked. The specimen was blood. The source of this sequence is a human donor with ulcerative colitis or Crohn's disease, or a healthy co-twin of an affected twin (not recorded which). This CDR3 reads CSARDTGGPSTDTQYF.